This record concerns one TCR beta chain sequence. This receptor's antigen is unknown. No quality values exist for individual bases; no much larger clone is one base distant. The data were obtained in a study of blood T cells in healthy people across ages (dated by TCRdb to between 2015 and 2017). Background on the whole study: In model experiments, roughly one uniquely barcoded TCR beta cDNA molecule per two T cells was captured by template switching. Using deep sequencing normalized with unique cDNA molecular identifiers, the study measured how TCR beta repertoire diversity changes with age. For two donors (one aged 18 to 30 and one aged 80 or older), the study analyzed two additional independent replicas of 1 million unique cDNA reads from the same blood draw. The donors were split into four age groups: young (average about 15 years), middle-aged (more than 35), aged (approximately 60) and long-lived (82).

Systemically healthy Caucasian individuals from Russia, 35 to 40 in total and aged roughly 6 to 100 years, were included as donors. Roughly 10 milliliters of peripheral blood were drawn from each donor into EDTA-treated Vacutainer tubes. Ficoll-Paque density-gradient centrifugation was used to isolate PBMCs, with at least 6.5 million per sample. Trizol reagent was used to extract total RNA from PBMCs, with at least 6 micrograms per sample. For every donor, flow cytometry on a PBMC aliquot measured the percentage of naive CD45RAhigh/CD27high T cells. The investigation overall reported the following: As age increased, observed TCR beta diversity per million T cells dropped in a roughly linear way, and a significant reduction was already evident by age roughly 40. Compared with the aged group, the long-lived group had more naive CD4+ T cells, fewer expanded clones and increased TCR diversity, suggesting age selection. A strong correlation was found between observed TCR beta diversity and the percentage of naive T cells measured by flow cytometry. Because donor CMV infection status was unknown, age-related changes in expanded clonotypes were potentially confounded. Conclusive comparison of naive and antigen-experienced compartments was prevented by the profiling of bulk unsorted PBMCs. Estimates of total diversity based on one million sequenced T cells were considered lower bounds and underestimates.

Preparation of the library involved 5' RACE. The listed sequencing device is Illumina HiSeq 2500. The second PCR ran for about 6 to 12 cycles and used a J-beta primer mix along with a sample-barcoded 5' primer. A unique molecular identifier was introduced onto each TCR beta cDNA molecule by a template-switch 5' adaptor carrying 12 random nucleotides. Each sample yielded at least 3 million CDR3-containing paired-end reads. First-strand cDNA synthesis was performed from all RNA using the Mint cDNA synthesis kit, with priming by a TRBC-specific oligonucleotide. All cDNA was treated with uracil-DNA glycosylase and then went through a first 18-cycle PCR with the universal primers M1SS and BC2_uni_R. Turning to the authors' computational methods: Each sample was normalized by randomly selecting 1 million high-quality reads, each carrying a distinct molecular identifier. Reads with shared molecular identifiers were discarded instead of being binned into consensus sequences. CDR3 identification, clonotype clustering and error correction used MiTCR with a Q25 quality threshold and the strictest error-elimination algorithm. A nonparametric unseen species model with Euler transformation was used to estimate a lower bound on total TCR beta diversity. TCRdb itself trimmed the public reads at Q25 with fastp, ran MiXCR and retained productive beta chains. Rows are unified per CDR3 protein, each entry keeping the most common DNA and genes. The V and J calls were determined by TCRdb, not by the authors. This sample lists around 700,000 distinct CDR3 sequences; 20% to 25% were detected once. Under 9.5% of the sample belongs to the ten largest clones.

The CDR3 contains 16 residues, cysteine and phenylalanine counted. Of all the DNA, just the CDR3 is kept, 48 bases in frame from base 1. The V and J ends are trimmed by 1 base and 3 bases, leaving 13 bases between them. From the germline V gene (reference sequence), CDR1 is SEHNR and CDR2 is FQNEAQ. The same data also went into a second study, on T cells of mothers and their children. As described in the second report: The donors were nine systemically healthy Caucasian individuals, made up of three mothers and their six children. cDNA synthesis consumed the entire amount of extracted RNA, loaded at approximately 1.6 ug RNA in each 15 ul reaction. In the second PCR, the M1S primer added sample barcodes and 2-4 random nucleotides. Each mother yielded over 9.5 million TCR beta CDR3 reads and each child some 3 million reads. In both related and unrelated pairs, thymic selection shapes the output of TCR recombination in a similar way, with inherited differences having only a minor effect. Normalized repertoire overlap in related mother-child pairs was always slightly higher than in unrelated mother-child pairs, but the difference was never significant. Persistent microchimeric T cell clones were not detected, at a sensitivity of approximately 93 clones per million clonotypes. To look for features that set related mother-child pairs apart from unrelated individuals, the researchers ran deep NGS to compare the TCR beta repertoires of mothers and children. On average, the children were about 12 +/- 4 years old, while the mothers were about 37 +/- 4 years old. Libraries were sequenced on Illumina HiSeq 2000 with 100+100 nt paired-end reads after adapter ligation with NEBNext reagents. To prevent cross-contamination, the mother and child libraries were prepared a month apart and were sequenced in separate runs. Each donor had between about 450,000 and 2,200,000 distinct TCR beta clonotypes identified. Naive TCR beta clonotypes were estimated from low-frequency clonotypes matched to each donor's FACS-determined naive share, without sorting.

The sample consisted of blood. This chain is built from TRBV7-9 and TRBJ2-1; the D gene remains uncertain. This TCR was sampled from a boy aged 5 to 17 in good health. The nucleotide sequence is TGTGCCAGCAGCTTAGGGGTGGGATCTAACTACAATGAGCAGTTCTTC. Its translation reads: CASSLGVGSNYNEQFF.